The clone carrying this T cell receptor beta chain was counted a few times. Its target is not known. CDR1 is SQVTM, CDR2 ANQGSEA, per germline. The CDR3 is 13 residues long. Trimming left V 2 bases short and J 2 bases short, with 9 bases between. The data derive from a study of beta chain features in type 1 diabetes. Study-level information: Age and gender were similar between patients and healthy donors, as were cell yields. Examination covered approximately 100 million sorted cells spanning all samples. Study-level points and caveats: All four CD4+ subsets from Type 1 diabetes patients carried moderately but significantly shorter TCRB CDR3s.

Expressed TCRB transcripts were sequenced, since all the RNA that had been isolated was reverse transcribed. Libraries were prepared by immunoSEQ multiplex PCR; TCRdb keeps only in-frame clonotypes and omits some of them. This table has 130,000 or so clones, about 10% appearing once. Central memory, naive, regulatory and stem cell-like memory CD4+ cells were sorted by CD45RO/CCR7/CD25/CD127/CD95/CD27. Sequencing used central memory CD4+ T cells from blood. The J gene is TRBJ1-1, the V gene TRBV29-1; the D is unclear. The TCR sequence derives from a man aged 18 to 30 in good health. CDR3 loop: CSVERHFNTEAFF. The CDR3 region has the DNA TGCAGCGTTGAACGACATTTTAACACTGAAGCTTTCTTT.